These 4 T cell receptor beta chains share one sample of origin, sequenced in a study of blood T cell repertoires in COVID-19. Sequenced by immunoSEQ multiplex PCR; TCRdb stores in-frame clones only, minus some. The sample lists more than 150,000 clones; 81% were seen once. Sequencing used peripheral blood. The receptors shown here come from a woman at least 80 years old with COVID-19, enrolled during active disease.

This clone was detected a few times. V usage is TRBV28 and J usage is TRBJ1-6, with TRBD1 matching 7 bases. The CDR3 has 14 residues. After removal of 6 bases from V and 10 bases from J, the junction contained 9 bases not matched to a gene. CDR1 MDHEN and CDR2 SYDVKM come from the germline V gene. The CDR3 DNA is TGTGCCAGCAGATCTACAGGGGATTACTCACCCCTCCACTTT. Amino acids: CASRSTGDYSPLHF. Full variable domain (remainder filled in from reference TRBV28 and TRBJ1-6): DVKVTQSSRYLVKRTGEKVFLECVQDMDHENMFWYRQDPGLGLRLIYFSYDVKMKEKGDIPEGYSVSREKKERFSLILESASTNQTSMYLCASRSTGDYSPLHFGNGTRLTVT.

The CDR3 loop is CASSPTPGTGGEQYF. Written as DNA, the CDR3 is TGTGCCAGCAGTCCAACTCCCGGGACAGGGGGCGAGCAGTACTTC. The chain has TRBV6-2 or TRBV6-3 and TRBJ2-7, with 11 nucleotides matching TRBD1. Germline loops: CDR1 MNHEY, CDR2 SVGEGT. V was clipped by 5 bases and J by 6 bases; unmatched bases: 9. The CDR3 runs 15 residues.

The J gene is TRBJ2-7, the V gene TRBV29-1; maybe TRBD1 (8 bases). This CDR3 is 13 amino acids long. V lost 7 bases, J lost 0 bases, and 13 bases lay in between. Germline lookup yields CDR1 SQVTM and CDR2 ANQGSEA. CDR3 nucleotide sequence: TGCAGCGCCGGGGGGACAGGCTCCTACGAGCAGTACTTC. Encoded protein: CSAGGTGSYEQYF.

This clone was recorded a few times. The genes are TRBV7-2 and TRBJ1-2, with 8 bases lining up with TRBD1. J lost 0 bases, V lost 5 bases, and 5 bases had no gene match. The V gene's germline CDR1 is SGHTA and CDR2 FQGNSA. This CDR3 is 15 amino acids long. In nucleotides, the CDR3 is TGTGCCAGCAGCCCAGGACAGGGAACTAACTATGGCTACACCTTC. Amino acids: CASSPGQGTNYGYTF.